The 6 T cell receptor beta chains below come from one sample, sequenced in a study of regulatory T cells in long-lasting Graves disease. Time point in this sample: newly diagnosed GD, antithyroid drugs for less than 3 months. The TCR library used RNA extracted from PBMCs. According to the study, TCR beta libraries were built with iRepertoire HTBI primers and CDR3-region Arm-PCR. MiXCR, run by TCRdb on the multiplex PCR reads, gives a single entry per CDR3 protein. In the table there are some 600,000 distinct CDR3 sequences, 16% of which are singletons. The same sample was also studied in work on T cells in Graves' hyperthyroidism and ophthalmopathy.

The source material was peripheral blood mononuclear cells (PBMCs), sampled at new diagnosis, from a patient treated with antithyroid drugs. The source of these receptors is a man aged 18 to 29 with Graves disease.

V is TRBV11-2 and J is TRBJ2-3, with 10 bases lining up with TRBD2. V dropped 3 bases and J dropped 8; count of bases not matched to a gene: 8. The germline gives CDR1 SGHAT, CDR2 FQNNGV. The CDR3 has 15 residues. The CDR3 is CASSLGGASGSTQYF. The CDR3 DNA is TGTGCCAGCAGCTTGGGAGGGGCTAGCGGGAGTACGCAGTATTTT.

The chain uses TRBV6-2 or TRBV6-3 and TRBJ2-7, with 7 bases matching TRBD1. Germline trimming cut 6 bases from V and 2 bases from J; bases unmatched to any gene: 7. Germline loops: CDR1 MNHEY, CDR2 SVGEGT. The CDR3 is 14 residues long. Here the CDR3 DNA reads TGTGCCAGCAGCCTACAGGGGCCGACCTACGAGCAGTACTTC. The encoded protein is CASSLQGPTYEQYF.

This clonotype was seen more than once but under ten times. The rearrangement links TRBV30 to TRBJ2-6; D uncertain. The ends were cut back, 5 bases at V and 0 bases at J, with 11 bases in the middle. The length of the CDR3 is 15 residues. CDR1 is GTSNPN and CDR2 is SVGIG in the germline V gene (reference sequence). The CDR3 sequence is CAWGEYYSGANVLTF. The CDR3 DNA reads as TGTGCCTGGGGGGAATATTACTCTGGGGCCAACGTCCTGACTTTC.

This clonotype appeared many times. This chain links TRBV3-1 with TRBJ2-7; 8 positions match TRBD2. The trim removed 0 bases at V and 6 bases at J, leaving 10 bases unmatched. CDR1 is LGHDT, CDR2 YNNKEL, per germline (reference sequence). CDR3 length: 16 amino acids. CDR3 DNA sequence: TGTGCCAGCAGCCAAGATCCCGGGACTAGGCCTCGCGAGCAGTACTTC. As protein: CASSQDPGTRPREQYF.

This clonotype was observed at least ten times. The rearrangement links TRBV5-1 to TRBJ2-1; 8 nucleotides align to TRBD1. Germline loops: CDR1 SGHRS, CDR2 YFSETQ. V was clipped by 1 base and J by 8 bases; unmatched bases: 8. The CDR3 contains 15 residues. CDR3: CASSLPPDRVHEQFF. Here the CDR3 DNA reads TGCGCCAGCAGCTTGCCCCCGGACAGGGTCCATGAGCAGTTCTTC.

This clonotype was seen at least ten times. This chain uses TRBV5-1 with TRBJ1-1, with 8 bases identical to TRBD1. Per germline, CDR1 SGHRS and CDR2 YFSETQ. The trim removed 5 bases at V and 5 bases at J, leaving 8 bases unmatched. This CDR3 region has 14 residues. This chain's CDR3 is CASSKQGGGTEAFF. The DNA of the CDR3 is TGCGCCAGCAGTAAACAGGGGGGGGGTACTGAAGCTTTCTTT. Complete variable domain (other parts from reference TRBV5-1 and TRBJ1-1): KAGVTQTPRYLIKTRGQQVTLSCSPISGHRSVSWYQQTPGQGLQFLFEYFSETQRNKGNFPGRFSGRQFSNSRSEMNVSTLELGDSALYLCASSKQGGGTEAFFGQGTRLTVV.